This T cell receptor beta chain derives from a study of preoperative IRX-2 immunotherapy in early breast cancer. The data were produced by immunoSEQ multiplex PCR, yet TCRdb's version contains in-frame clones alone and is incomplete. The sample lists about 19,000 clones, 70% to 90% occurring once. V lost 5 bases and J lost 7, with 7 bases in between. This CDR3 is built from 11 residues. Treatment: preoperative locoregional IRX-2 cytokine immunotherapy. This phase Ib study tested locoregional IRX-2 cytokine immunotherapy given before surgery. The TCR comes from a human donor with breast cancer. This rearrangement joins TRBV6-7 to TRBJ2-3; no clear D. TRBV6-7 is given ORF status, its function remaining uncertain. The material was lymph node tissue, obtained after IRX-2 immunotherapy. CDR3 region: CASSAQNTQYF. The CDR3 DNA reads TGTGCCAGCAGTGCACAGAATACGCAGTATTTT.